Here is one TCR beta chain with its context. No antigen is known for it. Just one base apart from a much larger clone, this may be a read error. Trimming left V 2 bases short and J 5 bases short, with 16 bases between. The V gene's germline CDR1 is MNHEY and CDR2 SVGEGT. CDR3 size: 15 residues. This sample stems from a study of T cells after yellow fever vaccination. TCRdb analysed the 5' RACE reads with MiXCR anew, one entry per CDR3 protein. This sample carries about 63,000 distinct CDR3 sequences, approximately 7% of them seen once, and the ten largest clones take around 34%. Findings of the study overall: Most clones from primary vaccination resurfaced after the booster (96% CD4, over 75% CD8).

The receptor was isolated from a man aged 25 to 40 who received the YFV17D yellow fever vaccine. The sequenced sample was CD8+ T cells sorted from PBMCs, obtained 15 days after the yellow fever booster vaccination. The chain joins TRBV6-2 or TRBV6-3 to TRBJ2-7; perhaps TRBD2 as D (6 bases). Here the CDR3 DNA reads TGTGCCAGCAGTTACGCATCTCGGGAGTTTGACGAGCAGTACTTC. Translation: CASSYASREFDEQYF.